This T cell receptor (beta chain) was captured by sequencing in a study of cytomegalovirus exposure and HLA in healthy donors. Study information: Most donors, about 77% of several hundred genotyped, fell in the Caucasian-associated ancestry cluster. Study-level findings and limits: In a later analysis, at a false discovery rate of 0.05, some 17,000 TCR beta sequences were associated with HLA alleles. Later analysis identified a missense DCLRE1C variant that was linked to TCR beta V- and J-gene trimming.

The PCR employed 60 Vbeta primers together with 13 Jbeta primers. Only in-frame clones appear in the TCRdb table, and some are missing; sequencing was by immunoSEQ multiplex PCR. The table shows about 130,000 clones, with roughly 8.3% occurring only once. Trimming cost V 5 bases and J 6 bases, with 14 bases left between them. The CDR3 runs 13 residues. CDR1 and CDR2 from the germline V gene are MGHDK and SYGVNS. Note on this clone: Its specificity is not known.

J is TRBJ2-7 and V is TRBV25-1; D remains unclear. The sequenced sample consisted of PBMCs. The TCR was taken from a man aged 35 to 55 in good health and CMV-seronegative. The CDR3 DNA follows: TGTGCCAGCAGTTTGACCGACCTAGGCGAGCAGTACTTC. Its translation is CASSLTDLGEQYF.